The TCR beta chain described here comes from a study of patients and donors after allogeneic stem cell transplantation. TCRdb processed the RT-PCR reads anew with MiXCR; each CDR3 protein has one entry. Among 900,000 to 1,000,000 distinct CDR3 sequences listed, about a sixth were seen once. This clonotype was found a few times. Material for sequencing was blood, either unsorted or a sorted T cell fraction (not recorded which). The receptor was derived from a human donor who was either an allogeneic HSCT recipient or a stem cell or donor lymphocyte infusion donor (not recorded which). It is not recorded whose cells these are; they may come from a transplant donor.

CDR3 in amino acids: CASVEEGVSSYEQYF. The CDR3, as DNA: TGTGCCAGCGTCGAAGAGGGAGTAAGCTCCTACGAGCAGTACTTC. The genes are TRBV2 and TRBJ2-7, with D possibly TRBD2 on 5 matching bases. CDR3 size: 15 residues. The germline V gene encodes CDR1 SNHLY and CDR2 FYNNEI. V lost 8 bases, J lost 0 bases, and 17 bases lay in between.